Listed here are 30 T cell receptor beta chains from one sample, sequenced in a study of shared clonotypes between healthy human individuals. Method: immunoSEQ multiplex PCR; TCRdb's copy keeps in-frame clones and lacks some. The table records approximately 530,000 clones, around 95% of them present only once. The sequenced sample consisted of naive CD4+ T cells sorted from blood. Subset defined: CD45RA+ positively selected. These receptors were obtained from a woman aged 25 to 39 in good health.

Only one count was recorded for this clone. The genes are TRBV4-1 and TRBJ1-4; D ambiguous. The CDR3 is 18 residues long. Germline V gene data show CDR1 as MGHRA and CDR2 as YSYEKL. The V end lost 0 bases, the J end lost 4 bases, and 18 bases lay between the germline ends. The CDR3: CASSQDVALGRINEKLFF. Written as DNA, the CDR3 is TGCGCCAGCAGCCAAGATGTAGCCCTAGGGAGGATTAATGAAAAACTGTTTTTT.

The chain links TRBV28 to TRBJ2-7, with D perhaps assigned TRBD1 or TRBD2 (7 bases each). CDR3 length equals 14 residues. The V end lost 1 base, the J end lost 3 bases, and 10 bases lay between the germline ends. The germline V gene encodes CDR1 MDHEN and CDR2 SYDVKM. The CDR3 DNA follows: TGTGCCAGCAGTTTATCAGGGGGGGGCTACGAGCAGTACTTC. Its protein is CASSLSGGGYEQYF. Based on the CDR3 plus reference TRBV28 and TRBJ2-7, the full variable domain is DVKVTQSSRYLVKRTGEKVFLECVQDMDHENMFWYRQDPGLGLRLIYFSYDVKMKEKGDIPEGYSVSREKKERFSLILESASTNQTSMYLCASSLSGGGYEQYFGPGTRLTVT.

This clone occurred once. The chain links TRBV7-9 to TRBJ2-2, with D uncertain. Germline V gene data show CDR1 as SEHNR and CDR2 as FQNEAQ (reference sequence). This CDR3 has 16 residues. V dropped 1 base and J dropped 0 bases, with 9 bases sitting between them. The DNA of the CDR3 is TGTGCCAGCAGCTTAGGTAGCTGGACGAACACCGGGGAGCTGTTTTTT. Its translation: CASSLGSWTNTGELFF.

The V call is TRBV6-6, the J call TRBJ2-7; 7 positions match TRBD1. The CDR3 runs 15 residues. CDR1 MNHNY and CDR2 SVGAGI come from the germline V gene (reference sequence). V gave up 5 bases and J gave up 0 bases; unmatched junction bases: 7. The CDR3 DNA reads as TGTGCCAGCAGTCGGGACAGCTATCCCTCCTACGAGCAGTACTTC. Translated: CASSRDSYPSYEQYF.

This clone was seen a single time. This sequence joins TRBV28 and TRBJ1-1; D is possibly TRBD1 (6 bases). CDR3 length: 15 amino acids. Trimming cost V 6 bases and J 3 bases, with 17 bases left between them. Germline CDR1 reads MDHEN; CDR2 reads SYDVKM. CDR3: CASRFSLGGDTEAFF. The DNA of the CDR3 is TGTGCCAGCAGGTTCTCCCTGGGGGGCGACACTGAAGCTTTCTTT. The variable domain in full, with the rest retrieved from reference TRBV28 and TRBJ1-1, is DVKVTQSSRYLVKRTGEKVFLECVQDMDHENMFWYRQDPGLGLRLIYFSYDVKMKEKGDIPEGYSVSREKKERFSLILESASTNQTSMYLCASRFSLGGDTEAFFGQGTRLTVV.

This chain joins TRBV28 and TRBJ2-7; 11 bases agree with TRBD2. Germline V gene data show CDR1 as MDHEN and CDR2 as SYDVKM. With 5 bases clipped from V and 2 bases from J, the junction kept 17 bases outside the gene matches. The CDR3 contains 19 residues. This chain's CDR3 is CASSTPTILAGENPYEQYF. In DNA form, the CDR3 reads TGTGCCAGCAGTACTCCCACCATACTAGCGGGAGAGAACCCCTACGAGCAGTACTTC.

V usage is TRBV7-3 and J usage is TRBJ2-5, with D perhaps TRBD1 (6 bases). The CDR3 totals 13 residues. Trimming pared 5 bases from V and 1 base from J, leaving 8 bases between. Germline values: CDR1 SGHTA, CDR2 FQGTGA. The CDR3 protein is CASSQGLQETQYF. CDR3 in DNA: TGTGCCAGCAGCCAGGGGCTCCAAGAGACCCAGTACTTC.

As regards this clone: Germline and junction disagree at one end, which may indicate a read error. The chain carries TRBV18 and TRBJ2-2; tentative D call: TRBD2 (7 bases). This CDR3 contains 15 residues. Germline CDR1 is KGHSH and CDR2 is LQKENI. CDR3 nucleotides: TGTGCCAGCTCACCACGAGGGGGGGCCACCGAGGAGCTGTTTTTT. This encodes CASSPRGGATEELFF.

V is TRBV29-1 and J is TRBJ2-1; tentatively, D is TRBD2 (6 bases). The CDR3 length is 10 residues. V shed 5 bases and J shed 15 bases, with 14 bases lying between them. CDR1 is SQVTM and CDR2 is ANQGSEA in the germline V gene. The CDR3 nucleotides read TGCAGCGTTCTGGACGGAGGGAGGTTCTTC. It codes for CSVLDGGRFF.

The chain carries TRBV18 and TRBJ1-2; tentatively, D is TRBD1 (5 bases). V gave up 3 bases and J gave up 4 bases, with 12 bases separating them. This CDR3 spans 14 amino acids. CDR1 and CDR2 (germline): KGHSH, LQKENI. CDR3 DNA: TGTGCCAGCTCACCTTGGGACTCCGGCTATGGCTACACCTTC. The encoded protein is CASSPWDSGYGYTF.

V is TRBV21-1 and J is TRBJ1-4; TRBD1, the table's D call, lacks a check against the DNA. TRBV21-1 is a recognized pseudogene. The CDR3 is 15 amino acids. CDR3: CASSPWTGTLGKLFF. The CDR3 bases are TGTGCCAGCAGCCCGTGGACAGGAACCCTTGGGAAACTGTTTTTT.

The J gene is TRBJ1-1, the V gene TRBV5-1; D gene uncertain. Trimming cost V 6 bases and J 1 base, with 4 bases left between them. Germline CDR1 reads SGHRS; CDR2 reads YFSETQ. This CDR3 has 11 amino acids. The CDR3 DNA reads TGCGCCAGCACGGAGAACACTGAAGCTTTCTTT. Its translation: CASTENTEAFF.

The chain carries TRBV4-1 and TRBJ1-2, with D possibly TRBD1 on 6 matching bases. CDR1 and CDR2 from the germline V gene are MGHRA and YSYEKL. The V gene lost 0 bases and the J gene lost 4 bases, with 15 bases spanning the gap. The CDR3 totals 16 residues. The CDR3: CASSQESTQGFYGYTF. In DNA, the CDR3 is TGCGCCAGCAGCCAAGAGTCGACACAGGGTTTCTATGGCTACACCTTC.

This chain uses TRBV11-2 with TRBJ2-3, with TRBD2 matching over 12 bases. Germline lookup yields CDR1 SGHAT and CDR2 FQNNGV. This CDR3 has 16 amino acids. Trimming at V came to 5 bases and at J to 0 bases, leaving 3 bases not matched to a gene. This chain's CDR3 is CASSLGTSGSTDTQYF. The DNA of the CDR3 is TGTGCCAGCAGCCTTGGGACTAGCGGGAGCACAGATACGCAGTATTTT.

J is TRBJ1-5 and V is TRBV28, with D perhaps matching TRBD1 (6 bases). This CDR3 is 16 amino acids long. CDR1 and CDR2 from the germline V gene are MDHEN and SYDVKM. Trimming cost V 8 bases and J 0 bases, with 17 bases left between them. The CDR3 sequence is CASRYRTENSNQPQHF. CDR3 bases: TGTGCCAGCCGATACCGGACAGAAAATAGCAATCAGCCCCAGCATTTT. Full variable domain (remainder filled in from reference TRBV28 and TRBJ1-5): DVKVTQSSRYLVKRTGEKVFLECVQDMDHENMFWYRQDPGLGLRLIYFSYDVKMKEKGDIPEGYSVSREKKERFSLILESASTNQTSMYLCASRYRTENSNQPQHFGDGTRLSIL.

The V call is TRBV5-1, the J call TRBJ2-5, with 9 bases fitting TRBD1. The ends lost 7 bases at V and 1 base at J; junction bases unmatched: 2. This CDR3 region has 13 residues. CDR1 and CDR2 (germline): SGHRS, YFSETQ. CDR3 nucleotide sequence: TGCGCCAGCCGGACAGGGGTCCAAGAGACCCAGTACTTC. Translating gives CASRTGVQETQYF.

The rearrangement links TRBV28 to TRBJ1-5; 9 nucleotides align to TRBD1. Germline V gives CDR1 MDHEN, CDR2 SYDVKM. V trimming: 7 bases; J trimming: 5 bases; junction bases outside the gene matches: 9. CDR3 length: 15 residues. CDR3: CASTPGTGYHQPQHF. CDR3 sequence (DNA): TGTGCCAGCACTCCCGGGACAGGGTATCATCAGCCCCAGCATTTT.

The chain carries TRBV5-4 and TRBJ2-5; TRBD1 aligns across 7 bases. The CDR3 has 13 amino acids. From germline, CDR1 is SGHNT and CDR2 YYREEE (reference sequence). The V gene end was trimmed by 5 bases and the J gene end by 3 bases; junction bases not matched to a gene: 4. In DNA form, the CDR3 reads TGTGCCAGCAGACAGGGGACGGAAGAGACCCAGTACTTC. It encodes CASRQGTEETQYF.

V gene TRBV5-4 combines with J gene TRBJ2-7; 8 bases line up with TRBD2. With V trimmed by 4 bases and J by 1 base, 13 bases remained unmatched. The CDR3 contains 17 residues. Germline V lookup: CDR1 SGHNT, CDR2 YYREEE (reference sequence). CDR3 DNA: TGTGCCAGCAGCACCGGGAGGGTTCTAGCGGGTTCCTACGAGCAGTACTTC. This sequence encodes CASSTGRVLAGSYEQYF.

This sequence joins TRBV9 and TRBJ1-3; no clear D gene. There are 14 residues in the CDR3. V was trimmed by 0 bases and J by 7 bases, leaving 11 bases between them. In germline, CDR1 is SGDLS, CDR2 YYNGEE. The CDR3 protein is CASSVELSENTIYF. Written as DNA, the CDR3 is TGTGCCAGCAGCGTAGAGCTATCCGAGAACACCATATATTTT.

The chain has TRBV5-4 and TRBJ1-5; no firm D call. CDR3 length equals 12 residues. Trimming pared 4 bases from V and 2 bases from J, leaving 4 bases between. Germline assignment: CDR1 SGHNT and CDR2 YYREEE (reference sequence). The CDR3 DNA is TGTGCCAGCAGCGACGGCAATCAGCCCCAGCATTTT. This sequence encodes CASSDGNQPQHF.

The chain links TRBV5-1 to TRBJ2-7; 9 bases are shared with TRBD1. Germline trimming cut 2 bases from V and 3 bases from J; bases unmatched to any gene: 6. CDR1 and CDR2 from the germline V gene are SGHRS and YFSETQ. CDR3 length: 15 residues. The CDR3 is CASSFPGQGFYEQYF. Here the CDR3 DNA reads TGCGCCAGCAGCTTCCCGGGACAGGGATTCTACGAGCAGTACTTC.

V gene TRBV7-8 combines with J gene TRBJ2-1; no clear D. Trimming pared 5 bases from V and 8 bases from J, leaving 13 bases between. The CDR3 is 13 amino acids. In germline, CDR1 is SGHVS, CDR2 FQNEAQ. The CDR3 DNA sequence: TGTGCCAGCAGCCCCACACGTAGGTATGAGCAGTTCTTC. This encodes CASSPTRRYEQFF.

This CDR3 reads CASSLVLSSGLNPYEQYF. CDR3 nucleotides: TGTGCCAGCAGCTTGGTGTTGTCTTCGGGGCTAAATCCCTACGAGCAGTACTTC. V gene TRBV5-8 combines with J gene TRBJ2-7; D assignment may be TRBD1 or TRBD2 (5 bases each). The CDR3 has 18 amino acids. With 0 bases removed from V and 2 bases from J, the gap between germline ends came to 21 bases. Germline CDR1 is SGHTS and CDR2 is YDEGEE. Looking up the rest from reference TRBV5-8 and TRBJ2-7 gives the full variable domain: EAGVTQSPTHLIKTRGQQATLRCSPISGHTSVYWYQQALGLGLQFLLWYDEGEERNRGNFPPRFSGRQFPNYSSELNVNALELEDSALYLCASSLVLSSGLNPYEQYFGPGTRLTVT.

The chain is built from TRBV27 and TRBJ2-1; 8 nucleotides match TRBD2. Trimming removed 2 bases from V and 2 bases from J; junction bases left unmatched: 11. CDR1 MNHEY and CDR2 SMNVEV come from the germline V gene (reference sequence). The CDR3 sequence is 18 residues long. Here the CDR3 DNA reads TGTGCCAGCAGTTTAGAGCCCCTTCTAGCGGGTACCTACAATGAGCAGTTCTTC. The encoded protein is CASSLEPLLAGTYNEQFF.

The V call is TRBV18, the J call TRBJ1-2; D remains unclear. The CDR3 loop spans 15 amino acids. Germline loops: CDR1 KGHSH, CDR2 LQKENI. With 3 bases removed from V and 4 bases from J, the gap between germline ends came to 15 bases. CDR3 region: CASSPPGPNLYGYTF. In nucleotides, the CDR3 is TGTGCCAGCTCACCCCCAGGACCTAATCTCTATGGCTACACCTTC.

The chain uses TRBV15 and TRBJ2-4; D ambiguous. The CDR3 consists of 14 residues. Per the germline V gene, CDR1 is LNHNV and CDR2 is YYDKDF (reference sequence). Trimming pared 0 bases from V and 8 bases from J, leaving 11 bases between. Here the CDR3 DNA reads TGTGCCACCAGCAGAGATGCAGGCCGGGACATTCAGTACTTC. Encoded protein: CATSRDAGRDIQYF.

This clone is a singleton in its sample. The chain combines TRBV28 with TRBJ1-2, with no clear D. This CDR3 is built from 14 residues. V was pared by 2 bases and J by 7 bases, with 14 bases between. Looked up from germline, CDR1 is MDHEN and CDR2 is SYDVKM. CDR3 in amino acids: CASSLNLAGGGYTF. CDR3 in DNA: TGTGCCAGCAGTTTAAATTTAGCTGGTGGTGGCTACACCTTC.

The chain is built from TRBV19 and TRBJ1-5; unclear D gene. With 1 base removed from V and 5 bases from J, the gap between germline ends came to 9 bases. From germline, CDR1 is LNHDA and CDR2 SQIVND (reference sequence). CDR3 length: 14 amino acids. The CDR3, as DNA: TGTGCCAGTAGTATAGGGGAGGGTTATCAGCCCCAGCATTTT. Translation: CASSIGEGYQPQHF.

The V call is TRBV2, the J call TRBJ1-3; 8 bases map to TRBD1. The CDR3 covers 16 residues. V dropped 7 bases and J dropped 4; count of bases not matched to a gene: 12. In germline, CDR1 is SNHLY, CDR2 FYNNEI. The CDR3 nucleotides read TGTGCCAGCAACCCGGGACACAGGGGGACGGGAAACACCATATATTTT. It encodes CASNPGHRGTGNTIYF.